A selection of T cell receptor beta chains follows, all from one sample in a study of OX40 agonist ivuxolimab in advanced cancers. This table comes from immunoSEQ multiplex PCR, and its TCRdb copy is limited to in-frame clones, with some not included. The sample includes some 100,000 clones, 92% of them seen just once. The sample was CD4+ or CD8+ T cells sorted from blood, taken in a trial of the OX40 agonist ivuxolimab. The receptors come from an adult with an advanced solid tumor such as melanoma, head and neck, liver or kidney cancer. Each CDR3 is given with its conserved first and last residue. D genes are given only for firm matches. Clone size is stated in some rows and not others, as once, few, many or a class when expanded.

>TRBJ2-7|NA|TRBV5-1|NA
TGCGCCAGCAGCTTGTCAGGACCTTCCTACGAGCAGTACTTC
CASSLSGPSYEQYF
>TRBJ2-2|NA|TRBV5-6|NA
TGTGCCAGCAGCTTTGGGACAGCGGGGGCGAGCACCGGGGAGCTGTTTTTT
CASSFGTAGASTGELFF
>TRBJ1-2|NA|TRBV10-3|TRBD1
TGTGCCATCGGTGAACAGGGGGCGATCGATGGCTACACCTTC
CAIGEQGAIDGYTF
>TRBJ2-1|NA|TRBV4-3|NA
TGCGCCAGCAGCCAAGTTTGGAATGAGCAGTTCTTC
CASSQVWNEQFF
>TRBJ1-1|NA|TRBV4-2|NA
TGTGCCAGCAGCCTAGCAGGTCGGACTGAAGCTTTCTTT
CASSLAGRTEAFF
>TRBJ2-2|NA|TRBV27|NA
TGTGCCAGCAGTTTTAGGGGAGGCCAACGGTCCGGGGAGCTGTTTTTT
CASSFRGGQRSGELFF
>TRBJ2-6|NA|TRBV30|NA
TGTGCCTGGAGGGGGAAGACAGTATCTGGGGCCAACGTCCTGACTTTC
CAWRGKTVSGANVLTF
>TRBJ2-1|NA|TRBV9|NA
TGTGCCAGCAGCGTAGCGGGGGTCCTAGGGAATGAGCAGTTCTTC
CASSVAGVLGNEQFF
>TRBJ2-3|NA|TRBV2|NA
TGTGCCAGCAGGCCCAGACTCCGCGGGGGCACAGATACGCAGTATTTT
CASRPRLRGGTDTQYF
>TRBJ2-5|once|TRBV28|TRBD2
TGTGCCAGCAGTTTTAATAGCGGGGGGTTTCAAGAGACCCAGTACTTC
CASSFNSGGFQETQYF
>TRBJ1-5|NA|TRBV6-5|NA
TGTGCCAGCATGTCCATGCAGGCAAGCAATCAGCCCCAGCATTTT
CASMSMQASNQPQHF
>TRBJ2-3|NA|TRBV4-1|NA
TGCGCCAGCAGCCAAGGGGCCCCTAGCACAGATACGCAGTATTTT
CASSQGAPSTDTQYF
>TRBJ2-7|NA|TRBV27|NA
TGTGCCAGCAGTTTGTGGGGAGGCGAGCAGTACTTC
CASSLWGGEQYF
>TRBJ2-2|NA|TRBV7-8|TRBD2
TGTGCCAGCAGCCAGCCGGGACTAGCGGCTGGGGAGCTGTTTTTT
CASSQPGLAAGELFF
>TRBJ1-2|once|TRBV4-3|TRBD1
TGCGCCAGCAGTCCCAACTCGTACAGGGGAAACTATGGCTACACCTTC
CASSPNSYRGNYGYTF
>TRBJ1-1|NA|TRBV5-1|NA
TGCGCCAGCAGCAGTGAGGGAGGGACTGAAGCTTTCTTT
CASSSEGGTEAFF
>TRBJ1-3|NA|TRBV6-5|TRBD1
TGTGCCAGCAGTTACACTATACAGGGGGACACCATATATTTT
CASSYTIQGDTIYF
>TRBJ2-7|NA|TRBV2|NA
TGTGCCAGCCTCCCCCCAGGGCGAGCCTACGAGCAGTACTTC
CASLPPGRAYEQYF
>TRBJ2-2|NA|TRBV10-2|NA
TGCGCCAGCAGTCCTACAGGGTTCGCCGGGGAGCTGTTTTTT
CASSPTGFAGELFF
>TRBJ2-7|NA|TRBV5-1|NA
TGCGCCAGCAGCTTGTCGAAGTCCTACGAGCAGTACTTC
CASSLSKSYEQYF
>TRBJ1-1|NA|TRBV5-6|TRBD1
TGTGCCAGCAGCTTCGAAAGACAGGGGGCGGAGGTGAACACTGAAGCTTTCTTT
CASSFERQGAEVNTEAFF
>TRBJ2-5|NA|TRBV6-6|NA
TGTGCCAGCAGTCCTAATCGGGGCTCACCACAAGAGACCCAGTACTTC
CASSPNRGSPQETQYF
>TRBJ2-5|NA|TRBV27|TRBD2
TGTGCCAGCAGCCTCCTAGCGGAAGAGACCCAGTACTTC
CASSLLAEETQYF
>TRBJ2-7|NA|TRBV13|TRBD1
TGTGCCAGCAGCTTAGCGGGACAGGGCCCCTACGAGCAGTACTTC
CASSLAGQGPYEQYF
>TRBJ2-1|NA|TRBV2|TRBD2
TGTGCCAGCAGTGTAGCGGGGGGGCCGGATGAGCAGTTCTTC
CASSVAGGPDEQFF
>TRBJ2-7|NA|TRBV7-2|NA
TGTGCCAGCAGCCAGGGCGGGGTCTACGAGCAGTACTTC
CASSQGGVYEQYF
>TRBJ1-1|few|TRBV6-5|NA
TGTGCCAGCAGTTACTCAGAGAACACTGAAGCTTTCTTT
CASSYSENTEAFF
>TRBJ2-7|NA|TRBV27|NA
TGTGCCAGCAGTTTAAACCCCCTCAAGGGCGAATTGTACGAGCAGTACTTC
CASSLNPLKGELYEQYF
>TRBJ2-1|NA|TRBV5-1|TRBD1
TGCGCCAGCCGGGACAGTTACAATGAGCAGTTCTTC
CASRDSYNEQFF
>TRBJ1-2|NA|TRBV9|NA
TGTGCCAGCAGCGTTGACAGTAACTATGGCTACACCTTC
CASSVDSNYGYTF
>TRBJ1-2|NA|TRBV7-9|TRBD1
TGTGCCAGCAGCCGACAGGGGGAGGGGTATGGCTACACCTTC
CASSRQGEGYGYTF